One sample yielded the 13 T cell receptor beta chains listed below, sequenced in a study of blood T cell repertoires in COVID-19. Produced via immunoSEQ multiplex PCR; TCRdb's table is partial and in-frame only. This table has 300,000 to 450,000 clones, about 90% appearing once. The sequenced sample consisted of PBMCs or T cells enriched from blood (not recorded which). Source of these receptors: a young woman who had recovered from COVID-19.

The gene calls are TRBV2 and TRBJ1-1; D is ambiguous. The V end lost 6 bases, the J end lost 1 base, and 12 bases lay between the germline ends. The CDR3 contains 14 residues. The germline gives CDR1 SNHLY, CDR2 FYNNEI. The CDR3 reads CASRLAQANTEAFF. DNA of the CDR3: TGTGCCAGCAGACTAGCTCAAGCGAACACTGAAGCTTTCTTT.

CDR3 loop: CASSWIGRNGNQPQHF. The DNA for the CDR3 is TGTGCCAGCAGTTGGATCGGCAGGAATGGCAATCAGCCCCAGCATTTT. The gene calls are TRBV6-2 or TRBV6-3 and TRBJ1-5; D gene unclear. Looked up from germline, CDR1 is MNHEY and CDR2 is SVGEGT. The CDR3 extends over 16 amino acids. V lost 4 bases, J lost 2 bases, and 15 bases lay in between.

The chain couples TRBV7-6 to TRBJ2-5; 10 nucleotides agree with TRBD2. V lost 5 bases, J lost 5 bases, and 26 bases stayed unmatched. This CDR3 region has 21 residues. Germline V gene sequence: CDR1 SGHVS, CDR2 FNYEAQ. CDR3 amino acids: CASSLPGASGGFLRAGETQYF. In DNA, the CDR3 is TGTGCCAGCAGCCTTCCGGGGGCTAGCGGGGGTTTTCTTCGCGCAGGGGAGACCCAGTACTTC.

The rearrangement joins TRBV5-1 to TRBJ2-1; tentatively, D is TRBD1 (5 bases). CDR1 and CDR2 from the germline V gene are SGHRS and YFSETQ. V was pared by 0 bases and J by 5 bases, with 9 bases between. The CDR3 runs 14 residues. In nucleotides, the CDR3 is TGCGCCAGCAGCTTGGCGGCAGGGAACAATGAGCAGTTCTTC. It specifies CASSLAAGNNEQFF.

The gene calls are TRBV11-2 and TRBJ1-3; TRBD1 is a possible D gene (5 bases). Germline V gives CDR1 SGHAT, CDR2 FQNNGV. The V gene lost 9 bases and the J gene lost 0 bases, with 18 bases spanning the gap. This CDR3 has 16 amino acids. The DNA for the CDR3 is TGTGCCAGTCGTGCAACCCAGGGTCCCTCTGGAAACACCATATATTTT. It is translated as CASRATQGPSGNTIYF.

This clone showed up just a few times. The rearrangement joins TRBV12-3 or TRBV12-4 to TRBJ2-1; 7 positions agree with TRBD2. V lost 5 bases, J lost 8 bases, and 0 bases stayed unmatched. The CDR3 spans 11 residues. The CDR3 here is CASSGGDEQFF. CDR3 coding DNA: TGTGCCAGCAGTGGGGGGGATGAGCAGTTCTTC.

This chain connects TRBV27 to TRBJ2-5; the D gene is possibly TRBD1 (5 bases). The V gene's germline CDR1 is MNHEY and CDR2 SMNVEV (reference sequence). The CDR3 covers 16 residues. Trimming took 8 bases from V and 4 from J, leaving 23 bases between them. CDR3 in amino acids: CASSTRVGVSLETQYF. The CDR3 coding sequence is TGTGCCAGCTCTACCCGAGTAGGGGTTAGCTTAGAGACCCAGTACTTC.

The J gene is TRBJ2-1, the V gene TRBV7-6; maybe TRBD1 (6 bases). This CDR3 is built from 14 residues. Between the trimmed V and J ends, which lost 10 bases and 5 bases, there was a span of 18 bases. Germline V CDR1 and CDR2: SGHVS, FNYEAQ. The chain's CDR3 is CATFTPGHHNEQFF. The CDR3 region has the DNA TGTGCCACCTTTACTCCGGGACACCACAATGAGCAGTTCTTC.

This sequence joins TRBV5-1 and TRBJ1-2; D is ambiguous. The length of the CDR3 is 14 residues. Between the trimmed V and J ends, which lost 4 bases and 8 bases, there was a span of 18 bases. The V gene's germline CDR1 is SGHRS and CDR2 YFSETQ. CDR3 in amino acids: CASSVTTTKQGYTF. The DNA of the CDR3 is TGCGCCAGCAGCGTTACGACGACAAAGCAGGGCTACACCTTC.

This clone has just a few counts. V and J are TRBV28 and TRBJ2-3; D is perhaps TRBD2 (6 bases). The germline V gene has CDR1 MDHEN and CDR2 SYDVKM. V was clipped by 1 base and J by 6 bases, with 14 bases between them. The CDR3 length is 15 residues. Here the CDR3 reads CASSLLGEVGDTQYF. CDR3 DNA: TGTGCCAGCAGTTTATTAGGGGAGGTAGGGGATACGCAGTATTTT.

DNA of the CDR3: TGTGCCAGCAGCCCTTTGACAGGGGCGGCCAATCAGCCCCAGCATTTT. Translating gives CASSPLTGAANQPQHF. This rearrangement joins TRBV7-9 to TRBJ1-5; TRBD1 aligns across 8 bases. Germline V lookup: CDR1 SEHNR, CDR2 FQNEAQ (reference sequence). J was trimmed by 3 bases and V by 5 bases; bases with no gene match: 9. This CDR3 has 16 residues.

The gene calls are TRBV28 and TRBJ1-2; TRBD1 matches at 8 bases. With V trimmed by 7 bases and J by 7 bases, 11 bases remained unmatched. The CDR3 is made up of 14 amino acids. Germline loops: CDR1 MDHEN, CDR2 SYDVKM. The CDR3 loop is CASIQTGVFSGYTF. CDR3 nucleotide sequence: TGTGCCAGCATTCAGACAGGGGTGTTCTCTGGCTACACCTTC.

This clone has just one count. The chain carries TRBV7-2 and TRBJ2-5; 15 bases match TRBD2. This CDR3 is built from 14 residues. Per germline, CDR1 SGHTA and CDR2 FQGNSA. Losses at the gene ends were 5 bases for V and 9 bases for J; bases not matched to a gene: 4. CDR3 coding DNA: TGTGCCAGCAGCCCCGGACTAGCGGGGGGGTCCCAGTACTTC. Translated: CASSPGLAGGSQYF.